The rows below give T cell receptor beta chains drawn from one sample of a study of PD-1 blockade in classical Hodgkin lymphoma. Measured with immunoSEQ multiplex PCR; TCRdb has only the in-frame clones, and not every one. Here the sample spans 15,000 or so clones, roughly 90% being singletons. Here the sequenced sample was CD4+ T cells from blood, taken before the fourth cycle of nivolumab. The receptor set was obtained from a human donor with classical Hodgkin lymphoma. Each CDR3 is given with its conserved first and last residue. A D gene is named only where the DNA matches it firmly. A row's size may be missing; if present it is once, few, many or a size class.

V gene,J gene,clone size,D gene,CDR3 DNA,CDR3 protein
TRBV7-8,TRBJ2-7,.,TRBD1,TGTGCCAGCAGCGTCTGGACAGGCCGCTCCTCTGGGCAGTACTTC,CASSVWTGRSSGQYF
TRBV5-1,TRBJ2-7,.,TRBD1,TGCGCCAGCAGCTTGATCCCGGGACAGGTTTACGAGCAGTACTTC,CASSLIPGQVYEQYF
TRBV7-9,TRBJ2-7,.,.,TGTGCCGAGCGTGGGGGCCTCTCCTACGAGCAGTACTTC,CAERGGLSYEQYF
TRBV7-3,TRBJ2-1,.,.,TGTGCCAGCAGGAACCTCCGGGACTTGTCTCCCGGGCAGTTCTTC,CASRNLRDLSPGQFF
TRBV27,TRBJ1-4,.,.,TGTGCCAGCAGTCTGCTCAGGGACGGGGCTAATGAAAAACTGTTTTTT,CASSLLRDGANEKLFF
TRBV30,TRBJ2-1,few,TRBD1,TGTGCCTGGAGAGGGGGCACCTACAATGAGCAGTTCTTC,CAWRGGTYNEQFF
TRBV7-2,TRBJ1-1,.,.,TGTGCCAGCAGCTTAACGAGGGTGCACACTGAAGCTTTCTTT,CASSLTRVHTEAFF
TRBV18,TRBJ1-1,.,.,TGTGCCAGCTCACCCCTGCGTGCAGGGAGAAACACTGAAGCTTTCTTT,CASSPLRAGRNTEAFF
TRBV7-8,TRBJ2-1,.,.,TGTGTCGCCCCTGGCGGGAACAATGAGCAGTTCTTC,CVAPGGNNEQFF
TRBV28,TRBJ1-5,.,.,TGTGCCAGCAGTTTTATAGGGATAGAGGGCAATCAGCCCCAGCATTTT,CASSFIGIEGNQPQHF
TRBV7-9,TRBJ1-2,.,.,TGTGCCAGCAGTTCTGGACAGCCTAGGGGAGGCTACACCTTC,CASSSGQPRGGYTF
TRBV23-1,TRBJ2-1,.,TRBD2,TGCGCCAGCAGTCAAATTTTTCTAGCGGGAGTCTCTTTGGTCACTTACAATGAGCAGTTCTTC,CASSQIFLAGVSLVTYNEQFF
TRBV4-2,TRBJ2-4,.,TRBD1,TGTGCCAGCAGCCAAGGCGGACAGGGTTTGATAGCCAAAAACATTCAGTACTTC,CASSQGGQGLIAKNIQYF
TRBV2,TRBJ2-5,.,.,TGTGCCAGCAGCGTTGGGACACCGACAACGACCCAGTACTTC,CASSVGTPTTTQYF
TRBV5-1,TRBJ2-3,few,.,TGCGCCAGCAGCTTCAGAGATACGCAGTATTTT,CASSFRDTQYF
TRBV18,TRBJ2-7,.,.,TGTGCCAGCTCACCAAACCCAGCCCCTAAAGGGTACTACGAGCAGTACTTC,CASSPNPAPKGYYEQYF
TRBV7-3,TRBJ2-7,.,TRBD2,TGTGCCAGCAGTTTGAGACTAGCGGGAGTATCCTACGAGCAGTACTTC,CASSLRLAGVSYEQYF